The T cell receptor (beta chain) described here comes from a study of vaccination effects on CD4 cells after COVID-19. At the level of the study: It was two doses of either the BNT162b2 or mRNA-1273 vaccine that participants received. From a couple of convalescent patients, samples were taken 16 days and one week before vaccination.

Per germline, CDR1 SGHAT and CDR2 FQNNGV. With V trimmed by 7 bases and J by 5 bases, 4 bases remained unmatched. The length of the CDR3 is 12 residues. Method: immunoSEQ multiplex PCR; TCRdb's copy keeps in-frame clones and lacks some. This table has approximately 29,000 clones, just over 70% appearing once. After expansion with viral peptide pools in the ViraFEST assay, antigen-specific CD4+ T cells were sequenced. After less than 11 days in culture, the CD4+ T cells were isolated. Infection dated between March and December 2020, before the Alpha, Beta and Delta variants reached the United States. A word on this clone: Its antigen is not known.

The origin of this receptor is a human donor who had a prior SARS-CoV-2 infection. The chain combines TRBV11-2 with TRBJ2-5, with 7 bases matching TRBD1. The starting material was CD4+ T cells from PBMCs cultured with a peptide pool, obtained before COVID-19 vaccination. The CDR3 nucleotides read TGTGCCAGCAACACAGGGGACGAGACCCAGTACTTC. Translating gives CASNTGDETQYF.